Described below is a single TCR beta chain sequence and its context. Its antigen is not identified. This entry is derived from a study of T cell responses to AZD1222 COVID-19 vaccine. Measured with immunoSEQ multiplex PCR; TCRdb has only the in-frame clones, and not every one. The table shows some 150,000 clones, with roughly 88% occurring only once. The V gene's germline CDR1 is SGHTA and CDR2 FQGNSA. This CDR3 has 16 amino acids. V was shortened by 5 bases and J by 5 bases, with 19 bases between the two germline ends. Findings of the study overall: Seropositive at baseline were only a handful of AZD1222 recipients.

This chain uses TRBV7-2 with TRBJ2-1; D perhaps matches TRBD2 (7 bases). This specimen was peripheral blood, taken 28 days after the second dose of the MenACWY control vaccine. This TCR was sampled from an adult who received the MenACWY meningococcal vaccine as a control. The CDR3 region has the DNA TGTGCCAGCAGCCCAACGCCCGGGGGGCTGCACAATGAGCAGTTCTTC. Residues: CASSPTPGGLHNEQFF.